Shown below are 27 T cell receptor beta chains from a single sample sequenced in a study of shared clonotypes between healthy human individuals. Profiled with immunoSEQ multiplex PCR; TCRdb holds only in-frame clones, not every one. In the table there are some 800,000 clones, nearly 95% of which are singletons. Terminally differentiated effector memory CD45RA+ cells were left out of the naive CD8 fraction, which was CD45RO-negative and positively selected for CCR7. Material for sequencing was naive CD8+ T cells sorted from blood. All receptors come from a man aged 25 to 45 in good health.

The gene calls are TRBV10-2 and TRBJ2-7, with 7 bases lining up with TRBD1. CDR3 length: 15 residues. The germline V gene encodes CDR1 WSHSY and CDR2 SAAADI. J was trimmed by 3 bases and V by 3 bases; bases with no gene match: 8. CDR3 in DNA: TGCGCCAGCAGTGAAATGAGGGACAGAATCTACGAGCAGTACTTC. Its translation is CASSEMRDRIYEQYF.

The V gene is TRBV29-1, the J gene TRBJ2-1; D gene ambiguous. CDR3 length: 12 amino acids. CDR1 is SQVTM and CDR2 is ANQGSEA in the germline V gene. V dropped 0 bases and J dropped 10 bases, with 10 bases sitting between them. CDR3 nucleotides: TGCAGCGTTGAAGATACCCCTAGGGAGCAGTTCTTC. Translation gives CSVEDTPREQFF.

The chain joins TRBV5-6 to TRBJ2-1; D is uncertain. V was clipped by 2 bases and J by 8 bases, with 11 bases between them. The CDR3 consists of 13 residues. The germline gives CDR1 SGHDT, CDR2 YYEEEE. CDR3 nucleotide sequence: TGTGCCAGCAGCTTCCAGGAAGCCCATGAGCAGTTCTTC. Its translation: CASSFQEAHEQFF.

The rearrangement links TRBV6-5 to TRBJ2-5; maybe TRBD1 (5 bases). The V gene lost 2 bases and the J gene lost 9 bases, with 13 bases spanning the gap. The CDR3 is 13 residues long. Per the germline V gene, CDR1 is MNHEY and CDR2 is SVGAGI. The CDR3 sequence: CASSYDSFRSQYF. In nucleotides, the CDR3 is TGTGCCAGCAGTTACGACAGCTTTAGGTCCCAGTACTTC.

The V call is TRBV9, the J call TRBJ1-2; the D gene is possibly TRBD1 (5 bases). This CDR3 has 14 amino acids. Per germline, CDR1 SGDLS and CDR2 YYNGEE. V lost 4 bases and J lost 4, with 14 bases in between. The CDR3 sequence: CASSPGHQLYGYTF. In DNA, the CDR3 is TGTGCCAGCAGCCCCGGACACCAGCTCTATGGCTACACCTTC. The variable domain in full, with the rest retrieved from reference TRBV9 and TRBJ1-2, is DSGVTQTPKHLITATGQRVTLRCSPRSGDLSVYWYQQSLDQGLQFLIQYYNGEERAKGNILERFSAQQFPDLHSELNLSSLELGDSALYFCASSPGHQLYGYTFGSGTRLTVV.

The rearrangement links TRBV5-1 to TRBJ2-3, with a weak D call TRBD2 (5 bases). There are 21 residues in the CDR3. From germline, CDR1 is SGHRS and CDR2 YFSETQ. Trimming removed 7 bases at V and 4 bases at J, with 37 bases between. CDR3 nucleotide sequence: TGCGCCAGCCGGACCCTTTCAGATTTGTCGAGGGCCCCCCACGGTGCAGATACGCAGTATTTT. Amino acid sequence: CASRTLSDLSRAPHGADTQYF.

The V gene is TRBV27, the J gene TRBJ2-2, with 10 bases lining up with TRBD2. Germline trimming cut 2 bases from V and 0 bases from J; bases unmatched to any gene: 15. CDR1 is MNHEY and CDR2 is SMNVEV in the germline V gene (reference sequence). The CDR3 runs 21 residues. The CDR3 region is CASSLATGTSVGIANTGELFF. Written as DNA, the CDR3 is TGTGCCAGCAGTTTAGCCACCGGGACTAGCGTGGGAATCGCGAACACCGGGGAGCTGTTTTTT.

The chain combines TRBV9 with TRBJ2-7; D is undetermined. V lost 4 bases and J lost 4, with 15 bases in between. From germline, CDR1 is SGDLS and CDR2 YYNGEE. CDR3 length: 14 residues. CDR3 coding DNA: TGTGCCAGCAGCTCATCCCCCGTTCCGTACGAGCAGTACTTC. As protein: CASSSSPVPYEQYF.

This chain uses TRBV27 with TRBJ2-1, with 8 bases lining up with TRBD2. Germline V gene data show CDR1 as MNHEY and CDR2 as SMNVEV (reference sequence). The CDR3 sequence is 17 residues long. V gave up 7 bases and J gave up 2 bases; unmatched junction bases: 13. The DNA for the CDR3 is TGTGCCAGCAAAATGGCTAGCGGGCACAGTGCCTACAATGAGCAGTTCTTC. Amino acids: CASKMASGHSAYNEQFF.

This clone came up a few times. The rearrangement joins TRBV7-9 to TRBJ1-5; tentative D call: TRBD1 (6 bases). Per germline, CDR1 SEHNR and CDR2 FQNEAQ (reference sequence). V lost 4 bases to trimming and J lost 0 bases, with 13 bases between them. This CDR3 region has 16 residues. CDR3 region: CASSWTANDSNQPQHF. CDR3 sequence (DNA): TGTGCCAGCAGCTGGACAGCAAACGATAGCAATCAGCCCCAGCATTTT.

The genes are TRBV9 and TRBJ2-1, with a weak D call TRBD1 (5 bases). The CDR3 has 18 amino acids. CDR1 and CDR2 (germline): SGDLS, YYNGEE. Deletions cut 0 bases from V and 0 bases from J, with 16 bases between. DNA for the CDR3: TGTGCCAGCAGCGTAGCCCCCACAGGCCTGAGCTCCTACAATGAGCAGTTCTTC. The encoded protein is CASSVAPTGLSSYNEQFF.

The chain has TRBV7-2 and TRBJ2-3; 9 positions match TRBD2. This CDR3 has 14 amino acids. The V and J ends lost 8 bases and 3 bases, in that order; junction bases with no gene match: 6. CDR1 is SGHTA and CDR2 is FQGNSA in the germline V gene. This CDR3 is CASAAGGPTDTQYF. CDR3 bases: TGTGCCAGCGCGGCGGGAGGGCCTACAGATACGCAGTATTTT. The whole variable domain, remainder taken from reference TRBV7-2 and TRBJ2-3, is GAGVSQSPSNKVTEKGKDVELRCDPISGHTALYWYRQSLGQGLEFLIYFQGNSAPDKSGLPSDRFSAERTGGSVSTLTIQRTQQEDSAVYLCASAAGGPTDTQYFGPGTRLTVL.

The chain recombines TRBV7-2 with TRBJ2-3; TRBD2 matches 7 bases. Per the germline V gene, CDR1 is SGHTA and CDR2 is FQGNSA. V lost 0 bases and J lost 2; bases outside the gene matches: 5. The CDR3 loop spans 16 amino acids. The CDR3 spells CASSLARAGPTDTQYF. In DNA, the CDR3 is TGTGCCAGCAGCTTAGCGAGAGCGGGACCCACAGATACGCAGTATTTT.

With regard to this clone: This specimen includes other DNA sequences encoding the same CDR3. The chain couples TRBV19 to TRBJ2-7; no clear D gene. The CDR3 runs to 13 residues. CDR1 and CDR2 (germline): LNHDA, SQIVND (reference sequence). Deletions cut 1 base from V and 4 bases from J, with 8 bases between. This CDR3 reads CASSIGPGYEQYF. The CDR3 DNA sequence: TGTGCCAGTAGTATAGGACCAGGATACGAGCAGTACTTC.

This CDR3 is CASSLAQAPITGELFF. CDR3 nucleotides: TGTGCCAGCAGCTTAGCGCAAGCTCCCATCACCGGGGAGCTGTTTTTT. The chain has TRBV7-8 and TRBJ2-2; D gene uncertain. V gave up 0 bases and J gave up 4 bases, with 12 bases separating them. CDR1 and CDR2 from the germline V gene are SGHVS and FQNEAQ. The CDR3 has 16 amino acids.

As to this clone: Other nucleotide sequences from this sample produce the same CDR3. This chain uses TRBV4-3 with TRBJ2-7; TRBD2 aligns across 10 bases. CDR1 is LGHNA, CDR2 YSLEER, per germline. This CDR3 has 16 residues. J gave up 3 bases and V 0 bases, and 5 bases lay outside the gene matches. CDR3 nucleotide sequence: TGCGCCAGCAGCCAAGATAGGGCTAGCGGGAGCTACGAGCAGTACTTC. Translated: CASSQDRASGSYEQYF.

This clone is a singleton in its sample. This rearrangement joins TRBV30 to TRBJ2-1, with 8 positions matching TRBD1. V trimming: 1 base; J trimming: 7 bases; junction bases outside the gene matches: 6. CDR1 is GTSNPN, CDR2 SVGIG, per germline (reference sequence). The CDR3 length is 14 residues. DNA for the CDR3: TGTGCCTGGAGTGGCGGGACAGGTCTTAATGAGCAGTTCTTC. Translated, it gives CAWSGGTGLNEQFF.

With respect to this clone: Relative to the germline gene, one junction end is altered; a read error may explain this. The rearrangement uses TRBV7-7 and TRBJ2-7, with 9 positions matching TRBD1. CDR1 SSHAT and CDR2 FNYEAQ come from the germline V gene (reference sequence). The CDR3 is made up of 20 amino acids. CDR3 coding DNA: TGTGCTAGCAGCTTACTACCTTGGGACAGGGAAGACCCGACTTCCTACGAGCAGTACTTC. Translation gives CASSLLPWDREDPTSYEQYF.

As concerns this clone: Distinct nucleotide sequences in the sample also encode this CDR3. The V call is TRBV20-1, the J call TRBJ1-2, with D unresolved. CDR3 length equals 8 residues. Between the trimmed V and J ends, which lost 3 bases and 8 bases, there was a span of 1 base. Germline V gene data show CDR1 as DFQATT and CDR2 as SNEGSKA (reference sequence). The CDR3 region is CSASGYTF. CDR3 sequence (DNA): TGCAGTGCTAGCGGCTACACCTTC.

The V and J genes are TRBV2 and TRBJ2-1; D remains ambiguous. The CDR3 has 14 residues. From germline, CDR1 is SNHLY and CDR2 FYNNEI. The V end was cut by 2 bases, the J end by 5 bases, with 10 bases between. The DNA for the CDR3 is TGTGCCAGCAGTGAACTACTCAGAAACAATGAGCAGTTCTTC. Its protein product is CASSELLRNNEQFF.

Details on this clone: The same CDR3 is also encoded by other DNA sequences in this sample. The chain combines TRBV9 with TRBJ2-3; D call uncertain. This CDR3 comprises 13 residues. V dropped 2 bases and J dropped 2 bases, with 6 bases sitting between them. Germline V gene lookup returns CDR1 SGDLS and CDR2 YYNGEE. The chain's CDR3 is CASSVGFTDTQYF. CDR3 coding DNA: TGTGCCAGCAGCGTTGGTTTCACAGATACGCAGTATTTT.

V and J are TRBV7-6 and TRBJ2-1; 9 nucleotides match TRBD2. The germline gives CDR1 SGHVS, CDR2 FNYEAQ. V gave up 1 base and J gave up 2 bases; unmatched junction bases: 3. This CDR3 is 16 amino acids long. The CDR3 nucleotides are TGTGCCAGCAGCTTAGGACTAGCGGTCCCCTACAATGAGCAGTTCTTC. Translating gives CASSLGLAVPYNEQFF.

Of note for this clone: Other DNA variants within this sample encode the same CDR3. This chain links TRBV27 with TRBJ2-7, with 11 bases lining up with TRBD2. Germline values: CDR1 MNHEY, CDR2 SMNVEV (reference sequence). There are 15 residues in the CDR3. Trimming cost V 3 bases and J 1 base; bases outside gene matches: 2. The CDR3 DNA sequence: TGTGCCAGCAGTTTGCTAGCGGGGGGATCCTACGAGCAGTACTTC. As protein: CASSLLAGGSYEQYF.

V usage is TRBV28 and J usage is TRBJ2-7, with D possibly being TRBD2 (6 bases). The CDR3 has 13 amino acids. Germline V lookup: CDR1 MDHEN, CDR2 SYDVKM. V lost 7 bases to trimming and J lost 7 bases, with 17 bases between them. Written as DNA, the CDR3 is TGTGCCAGCACCCTGACGGACTATACGGAGCAGTACTTC. Amino acids: CASTLTDYTEQYF.

The chain employs TRBV7-9 and TRBJ2-7, with D possibly TRBD1 on 6 matching bases. Trimming shortened V by 5 bases and J by 5 bases, and 19 bases separated the two germline ends. The CDR3 is made up of 15 amino acids. Germline assignment: CDR1 SEHNR and CDR2 FQNEAQ (reference sequence). CDR3 in amino acids: CASSQGPGDGDEQYF. The CDR3 nucleotides read TGTGCCAGCAGCCAGGGGCCTGGGGACGGTGACGAGCAGTACTTC.

The chain employs TRBV13 and TRBJ1-1; tentative D call: TRBD1 (5 bases). Germline-derived CDR1 and CDR2 are PRHDT and FYEKMQ (reference sequence). Trimming shortened V by 6 bases and J by 3 bases, and 11 bases separated the two germline ends. The CDR3 has 13 amino acids. The chain's CDR3 is CASRTWGYTEAFF. The DNA of the CDR3 is TGTGCCAGCAGGACCTGGGGGTACACTGAAGCTTTCTTT.

The V and J genes are TRBV29-1 and TRBJ2-1, with D hard to call. Germline V CDR1 and CDR2: SQVTM, ANQGSEA. The V end lost 5 bases, the J end lost 8 bases, and 7 bases lay between the germline ends. CDR3 length: 10 residues. In DNA, the CDR3 is TGCAGCGTTCTCCAGTATGAGCAGTTCTTC. This codes for CSVLQYEQFF.